This T cell receptor delta chain came from a study of DNA immune sequencing with unique molecular identifiers. About the study: Genomic DNA came from γδ T cells magnetically enriched from buffy coats. Inputs: about 100 ng DNA from enriched γδ cells, around 1 ug from non-enriched PBMCs.

This clone occurred once. What it recognizes is unknown. A far larger clone differs by one base, so this is likely a read error. General study points: Novel TRD sequences not targeted by the primers cannot be detected. Top 5 clonotypes made up over half of productive TRD molecules in several healthy donors.

A 32-plex genomic DNA assay used primers for all 8 TRDV and 4 TRDJ genes. Adapter PCR followed about 3 barcoding PCR cycles that attached a 12-nucleotide UMI. TCRdb applied CATT to the multiplex PCR reads for clone calling. The sample has approximately 2,000 delta-chain clones; 11% are singletons. Per the germline V gene, CDR1 is NSMFDY and CDR2 is ISSIKDK. V dropped 1 base and J dropped 2; count of bases not matched to a gene: 26. This CDR3 has 21 amino acids. The sequence was obtained from a human donor in good health. V is TRAV29/DV5 and J is TRDJ1, with 7 bases identical to TRDD3. Here the J gene came from matching the DNA to germline, since TCRdb omits it. The specimen sequenced was gamma-delta T cells enriched from blood buffy coat, or unenriched PBMCs (not recorded which). The CDR3 here is CAASSHFRRTGDSITTDKLIF. In nucleotides, the CDR3 is TGTGCAGCAAGCTCCCACTTCCGTCGTACTGGGGACTCTATAACGACCGATAAACTCATCTTT.